These 32 T cell receptor beta chains were all obtained from the same sample, sequenced in a study of blood T cell repertoires in COVID-19. Produced via immunoSEQ multiplex PCR; TCRdb's table is partial and in-frame only. The repertoire has 25,000 to 30,000 clones, 89% of them found once; the top ten carry 8% to 10%. Sequencing used peripheral blood. The receptor source for this set is a human donor in a cohort sampled during active COVID-19.

This clone was detected only once. The chain combines TRBV28 with TRBJ2-7; no definite D call. Trimming took 5 bases from V and 6 from J, leaving 20 bases between them. In germline, CDR1 is MDHEN, CDR2 SYDVKM. The CDR3 covers 15 residues. The CDR3 bases are TGTGCCAGCAGTCCCCCCGGGTGGTCCCTTGCCGAGCAGTACTTC. Translation: CASSPPGWSLAEQYF.

This clone is a singleton in its sample. Here the CDR3 reads CASSLRQNNSPLHF. Written as DNA, the CDR3 is TGTGCCAGCAGCTTAAGACAAAATAATTCACCCCTCCACTTT. The chain couples TRBV7-2 to TRBJ1-6; unclear D gene. V was cut by 2 bases and J by 5 bases, with 7 bases left in between. Looked up from germline, CDR1 is SGHTA and CDR2 is FQGNSA. The CDR3 sequence is 14 residues long.

Only a few counts were recorded for this clone. The genes are TRBV4-1 and TRBJ2-7; a weak D match, TRBD1 (5 bases). The CDR3 contains 14 residues. Germline-derived CDR1 and CDR2 are MGHRA and YSYEKL. Trimming pared 3 bases from V and 2 bases from J, leaving 11 bases between. CDR3: CASSQTTVTYEQYF. The CDR3 DNA sequence: TGCGCCAGCAGCCAGACGACAGTAACCTACGAGCAGTACTTC.

The V gene is TRBV6-5, the J gene TRBJ2-7; D might be TRBD2 (7 bases). Germline lookup yields CDR1 MNHEY and CDR2 SVGAGI. V was clipped by 6 bases and J by 7 bases, with 13 bases between them. The CDR3 loop spans 12 amino acids. DNA of the CDR3: TGTGCCAGCAGGGGGGGGCCGTGGGAGCAGTACTTC. It specifies CASRGGPWEQYF.

The J gene is TRBJ1-3, the V gene TRBV7-2; 7 nucleotides align to TRBD1. CDR3 length: 15 residues. The germline gives CDR1 SGHTA, CDR2 FQGNSA. V gave up 2 bases and J gave up 6 bases; unmatched junction bases: 7. The chain's CDR3 is CASSLSITGVNTIYF. The CDR3 DNA is TGTGCCAGCAGCTTAAGTATCACAGGGGTAAACACCATATATTTT.

This chain connects TRBV2 to TRBJ2-5; weak D call: TRBD2 (6 bases). This CDR3 contains 14 residues. Trimming removed 2 bases from V and 1 base from J, with 8 bases in between. Germline V gene data show CDR1 as SNHLY and CDR2 as FYNNEI. CDR3 DNA sequence: TGTGCCAGCAGTGAAATGGGGGGCCAAGAGACCCAGTACTTC. Its protein product is CASSEMGGQETQYF.

The genes are TRBV27 and TRBJ2-2; 8 bases line up with TRBD2. CDR1 MNHEY and CDR2 SMNVEV come from the germline V gene (reference sequence). J gave up 10 bases and V 5 bases, and 9 bases lay outside the gene matches. The CDR3 has 14 amino acids. The CDR3 DNA is TGTGCCAGCAGTCCCCGTGGCGGGGGGTCGGAGCTGTTTTTT. Translating gives CASSPRGGGSELFF.

This clone was recorded once. The chain carries TRBV28 and TRBJ1-2; tentative D call: TRBD1 (5 bases). The CDR3 spans 16 residues. Germline CDR1 MDHEN, CDR2 SYDVKM. Trimming took 3 bases from V and 0 from J, leaving 14 bases between them. The CDR3 DNA is TGTGCCAGCAGTTTCTTTGGGGCCGAGTCTAACTATGGCTACACCTTC. This sequence encodes CASSFFGAESNYGYTF.

For the CDR3, the DNA is TGTGCCAGCAGCCGAGCCATCCAGCGGGGGGGCCGAGATACGCAGTATTTT. Translating it yields CASSRAIQRGGRDTQYF. The chain joins TRBV11-2 to TRBJ2-3; 10 nucleotides agree with TRBD2. The germline V gene has CDR1 SGHAT and CDR2 FQNNGV. Trimming at V came to 5 bases and at J to 5 bases, leaving 13 bases not matched to a gene. There are 17 residues in the CDR3. The full variable domain, with the rest looked up from reference TRBV11-2 and TRBJ2-3, is EAGVAQSPRYKIIEKRQSVAFWCNPISGHATLYWYQQILGQGPKLLIQFQNNGVVDDSQLPKDRFSAERLKGVDSTLKIQPAKLEDSAVYLCASSRAIQRGGRDTQYFGPGTRLTVL.

The rearrangement joins TRBV29-1 to TRBJ1-1, with TRBD1 as a possible D gene (6 bases). The CDR3 has 13 residues. Per germline, CDR1 SQVTM and CDR2 ANQGSEA. The V and J ends lost 7 bases and 0 bases respectively, with 12 bases between them. In nucleotides, the CDR3 is TGCAGCGCATCCGACAGGATGAACACTGAAGCTTTCTTT. Translation: CSASDRMNTEAFF.

This chain joins TRBV6-2 or TRBV6-3 and TRBJ1-5; D is perhaps TRBD1 (6 bases). CDR3 length: 16 residues. Germline loops: CDR1 MNHEY, CDR2 SVGEGT. V was cut by 3 bases and J by 3 bases, with 15 bases left in between. The CDR3 protein is CASSYRNRANNQPQHF. The CDR3 DNA reads as TGTGCCAGCAGTTATAGGAACAGGGCAAACAATCAGCCCCAGCATTTT.

This rearrangement joins TRBV5-1 to TRBJ2-1; D is unclear. V was shortened by 1 base and J by 9 bases, with 5 bases between the two germline ends. The CDR3 contains 11 residues. CDR1 is SGHRS and CDR2 is YFSETQ in the germline V gene. CDR3 residues: CASSLRSEQFF. The CDR3 DNA sequence: TGCGCCAGCAGCTTGCGGTCTGAGCAGTTCTTC.

The chain links TRBV18 to TRBJ1-5, with D perhaps matching TRBD1 (5 bases). Per the germline V gene, CDR1 is KGHSH and CDR2 is LQKENI. This CDR3 has 12 amino acids. V was trimmed by 3 bases and J by 7 bases, leaving 7 bases between them. The CDR3 DNA sequence: TGTGCCAGCTCACCGGGGGGGCAGCCCCAGCATTTT. Amino acid sequence: CASSPGGQPQHF.

V and J are TRBV19 and TRBJ1-6; TRBD1 agrees at 8 bases. The CDR3 contains 14 residues. The germline CDR1 and CDR2 sequences are LNHDA and SQIVND (reference sequence). The ends lost 1 base at V and 12 bases at J; junction bases unmatched: 5. The CDR3 loop reads CASSIGTGNGPLHF. In DNA form, the CDR3 reads TGTGCCAGTAGTATAGGGACAGGGAACGGACCCCTCCACTTT. The variable domain in full, with the rest retrieved from reference TRBV19 and TRBJ1-6, is DGGITQSPKYLFRKEGQNVTLSCEQNLNHDAMYWYRQDPGQGLRLIYYSQIVNDFQKGDIAEGYSVSREKKESFPLTVTSAQKNPTAFYLCASSIGTGNGPLHFGNGTRLTVT.

This rearrangement joins TRBV6-1 to TRBJ2-3, with D possibly being TRBD1 (6 bases). Germline assignment: CDR1 MNHNS and CDR2 SASEGT. The CDR3 has 13 amino acids. V lost 1 base and J lost 12, with 14 bases in between. The CDR3 protein is CASSEVGSGEQYF. Written as DNA, the CDR3 is TGTGCCAGCAGTGAAGTCGGGTCAGGGGAACAGTATTTT.

This chain connects TRBV7-2 to TRBJ2-2; D ambiguous. Germline CDR1 is SGHTA and CDR2 is FQGNSA. The CDR3 loop spans 13 amino acids. Trimming cost V 5 bases and J 1 base, with 5 bases left between them. CDR3 protein: CASSAENTGELFF. CDR3 in DNA: TGTGCCAGCAGCGCGGAGAACACCGGGGAGCTGTTTTTT.

This clone came up a few times. This sequence joins TRBV6-5 and TRBJ2-3; possible D gene TRBD1, 7 bases. Trimming shortened V by 7 bases and J by 3 bases, and 11 bases separated the two germline ends. Looked up from germline, CDR1 is MNHEY and CDR2 is SVGAGI. The CDR3 is 13 residues long. The CDR3 DNA reads TGTGCCAGCAAGGAGGGGGCGACAGATACGCAGTATTTT. This translates into CASKEGATDTQYF.

The chain links TRBV12-3 or TRBV12-4 to TRBJ2-7, with D perhaps TRBD1 (5 bases). The V end was cut by 6 bases, the J end by 1 base, with 10 bases between. The CDR3 covers 13 residues. CDR3 DNA: TGTGCCAGCAGCCGCGACAGATCCTACGAGCAGTACTTC. Its translation is CASSRDRSYEQYF.

This clone came up once. This chain connects TRBV19 to TRBJ1-5; TRBD1 matches at 8 bases. The CDR3 covers 18 residues. V trimming: 3 bases; J trimming: 0 bases; junction bases outside the gene matches: 10. Germline V gene lookup returns CDR1 LNHDA and CDR2 SQIVND (reference sequence). CDR3: CASSMGRGLGYSNQPQHF. The CDR3 nucleotides are TGTGCCAGTAGTATGGGCAGGGGGCTTGGATATAGCAATCAGCCCCAGCATTTT.

The chain links TRBV6-5 to TRBJ1-5; D might be TRBD1 (6 bases). Germline V gives CDR1 MNHEY, CDR2 SVGAGI. V gave up 5 bases and J gave up 5 bases, with 13 bases separating them. This CDR3 is 14 amino acids long. Written as DNA, the CDR3 is TGTGCCAGCAGTAACACCAAGGGGGATCAGCCCCAGCATTTT. Amino acids: CASSNTKGDQPQHF.

The V call is TRBV3-1 (or the pseudogene TRBV3-2), the J call TRBJ2-3; the match to TRBD2 covers 8 bases. CDR3 length: 16 residues. Germline CDR1 and CDR2: LGHDT and YNNKEL (reference sequence). The V gene end was trimmed by 2 bases and the J gene end by 2 bases; junction bases not matched to a gene: 6. CDR3 DNA sequence: TGTGCCAGCAGCCAACGAGCGGGGGCCTCCACAGATACGCAGTATTTT. This gives the protein CASSQRAGASTDTQYF.

The V and J genes are TRBV6-1 and TRBJ1-2; weak D call: TRBD1 (5 bases). The CDR3 sequence is 17 residues long. Germline V gives CDR1 MNHNS, CDR2 SASEGT. The germline V and J ends were trimmed by 2 bases and 4 bases, with 20 bases remaining between them. CDR3 region: CASSEPGLLLLGYGYTF. The CDR3, as DNA: TGTGCCAGCAGTGAACCGGGACTGTTGTTGCTCGGCTATGGCTACACCTTC.

The chain has TRBV5-5 and TRBJ2-7, with a tentative D call TRBD2 (5 bases). V was cut by 7 bases and J by 3 bases, with 11 bases left in between. This CDR3 spans 12 amino acids. CDR1 and CDR2 (germline): SGHKS, YYEKEE (reference sequence). The CDR3 DNA is TGTGCCAGCTCTCTGGACTTCTACGAGCAGTACTTC. It yields the protein CASSLDFYEQYF. The full variable domain, in which reference TRBV5-5 and TRBJ2-7 provide the parts outside the CDR3, is DAGVTQSPTHLIKTRGQQVTLRCSPISGHKSVSWYQQVLGQGPQFIFQYYEKEERGRGNFPDRFSARQFPNYSSELNVNALLLGDSALYLCASSLDFYEQYFGPGTRLTVT.

The chain carries TRBV7-9 and TRBJ1-2, with 11 bases lining up with TRBD1. CDR1 is SEHNR and CDR2 is FQNEAQ in the germline V gene (reference sequence). This CDR3 spans 16 amino acids. J gave up 4 bases and V 5 bases, and 9 bases lay outside the gene matches. CDR3 protein: CASSPNPGQGGYGYTF. In DNA form, the CDR3 reads TGTGCCAGCAGCCCGAATCCGGGACAGGGGGGCTATGGCTACACCTTC. Based on the CDR3 plus reference TRBV7-9 and TRBJ1-2, the full variable domain is DTGVSQNPRHKITKRGQNVTFRCDPISEHNRLYWYRQTLGQGPEFLTYFQNEAQLEKSRLLSDRFSAERPKGSFSTLEIQRTEQGDSAMYLCASSPNPGQGGYGYTFGSGTRLTVV.

V and J are TRBV28 and TRBJ1-5, with D tentatively TRBD1 (5 bases). V gave up 5 bases and J gave up 6 bases, with 20 bases separating them. The V gene's germline CDR1 is MDHEN and CDR2 SYDVKM. The CDR3 is 16 residues long. This chain's CDR3 is CASSPRGAAVGQPQHF. The CDR3, as DNA: TGTGCCAGCAGTCCCCGCGGGGCCGCTGTGGGTCAGCCCCAGCATTTT.

The genes are TRBV6-2 or TRBV6-3 and TRBJ1-2; 10 positions match TRBD1. V shed 6 bases, J shed 5 bases, and the junction held 12 bases outside the gene matches. CDR1 is MNHEY, CDR2 SVGEGT, per germline. CDR3 length: 16 residues. This chain's CDR3 is CASSLDRGIVRYGYTF. Written as DNA, the CDR3 is TGTGCCAGCAGCCTGGACAGGGGGATCGTGCGTTATGGCTACACCTTC.

The V gene is TRBV7-2, the J gene TRBJ2-7; a weak D match, TRBD2 (5 bases). This CDR3 contains 15 residues. In germline, CDR1 is SGHTA, CDR2 FQGNSA. V was clipped by 1 base and J by 7 bases, with 17 bases between them. This chain's CDR3 is CASSLGPRIGGEQYF. Written as DNA, the CDR3 is TGTGCCAGCAGCTTAGGCCCCCGGATAGGCGGGGAGCAGTACTTC. Using reference TRBV7-2 and TRBJ2-7 for the parts outside the CDR3, the full variable domain is GAGVSQSPSNKVTEKGKDVELRCDPISGHTALYWYRQSLGQGLEFLIYFQGNSAPDKSGLPSDRFSAERTGGSVSTLTIQRTQQEDSAVYLCASSLGPRIGGEQYFGPGTRLTVT.

This chain connects TRBV9 to TRBJ2-5; 7 positions agree with TRBD1. V shed 3 bases and J 5 bases; nucleotides not matched to a gene: 10. The length of the CDR3 is 15 residues. Per the germline V gene, CDR1 is SGDLS and CDR2 is YYNGEE. CDR3 in DNA: TGTGCCAGCAGCGAGGGGACAGTAGGGTTGGAGACCCAGTACTTC. Amino acid sequence: CASSEGTVGLETQYF.

This sequence joins TRBV10-3 and TRBJ1-4, with TRBD1 matching over 7 bases. Trimming took 4 bases from V and 8 from J; bases not matched to a gene: 4. The CDR3 loop spans 13 amino acids. CDR1 and CDR2 from the germline V gene are ENHRY and SYGVKD. CDR3 DNA sequence: TGTGCCATCAGTGGCCAGGGGGACGAAAAACTGTTTTTT. It codes for CAISGQGDEKLFF.

The genes are TRBV10-3 and TRBJ1-3; the match to TRBD1 covers 7 bases. Trimming cost V 0 bases and J 4 bases; bases outside gene matches: 0. CDR3 length: 14 amino acids. Germline V gene data show CDR1 as ENHRY and CDR2 as SYGVKD. DNA of the CDR3: TGTGCCATCAGTGAGTCAGGGGGCGGAAACACCATATATTTT. Translated, it gives CAISESGGGNTIYF.

This clone is judged medium-sized. This rearrangement joins TRBV7-8 to TRBJ1-1; D not certain. The CDR3 spans 15 residues. The V gene's germline CDR1 is SGHVS and CDR2 FQNEAQ. Trimming took 2 bases from V and 0 from J, leaving 10 bases between them. CDR3 sequence (DNA): TGTGCCAGCAGCTTAAGTGCAGGCATGAACACTGAAGCTTTCTTT. Translation gives CASSLSAGMNTEAFF.

This rearrangement joins TRBV2 to TRBJ1-4, with D perhaps matching TRBD1 (5 bases). Deletions cut 4 bases from V and 7 bases from J, with 7 bases between. The CDR3 consists of 12 residues. Germline V lookup: CDR1 SNHLY, CDR2 FYNNEI. CDR3 in DNA: TGTGCCAGCAGTGCCGGGGGTGAAAAACTGTTTTTT. Translated: CASSAGGEKLFF.